The clone carrying this TCR beta chain was counted once. In the original analysis: Nucleated cell counts were estimated from reference gene primer amplification. Measured with immunoSEQ multiplex PCR; TCRdb has only the in-frame clones, and not every one. Clone size and the V and J calls come from that table; the DNA yielded D and trimming. The table records 300,000 to 350,000 clones, around nine tenths of them present only once. Germline assignment: CDR1 MNHEY and CDR2 SVGAGI. CDR3 size: 14 residues. Trimming stripped 2 bases from V and 6 bases from J, with 13 bases between. This record belongs to a study of blood T cell repertoires in COVID-19. Looking at the study overall: Sites in the United States, Italy and Spain provided acute and convalescent COVID-19 samples. In each case, the material was cDNA or gDNA derived from T cells, B-cell-depleted T cells, or PBMCs.

Material: peripheral blood. The sequence derives from a woman under 30 who had recovered from COVID-19. This chain uses TRBV6-5 with TRBJ1-1; D possibly corresponds to TRBD1 (5 bases). The CDR3 loop is CASSYVGGLSEAFF. The CDR3 region has the DNA TGTGCCAGCAGTTACGTCGGGGGGTTATCTGAAGCTTTCTTT.